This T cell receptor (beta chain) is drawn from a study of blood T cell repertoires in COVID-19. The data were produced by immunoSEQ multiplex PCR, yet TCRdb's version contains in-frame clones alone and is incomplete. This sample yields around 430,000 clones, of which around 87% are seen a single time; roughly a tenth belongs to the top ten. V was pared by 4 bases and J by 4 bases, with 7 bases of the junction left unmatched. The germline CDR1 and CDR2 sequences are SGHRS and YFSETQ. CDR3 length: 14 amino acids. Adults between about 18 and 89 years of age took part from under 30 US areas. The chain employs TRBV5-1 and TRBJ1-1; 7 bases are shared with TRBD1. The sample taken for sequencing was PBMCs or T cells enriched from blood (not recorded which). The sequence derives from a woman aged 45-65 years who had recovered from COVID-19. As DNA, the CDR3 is TGCGCCAGCAGCGCCGGACAGGTTGGCACTGAAGCTTTCTTT. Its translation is CASSAGQVGTEAFF.